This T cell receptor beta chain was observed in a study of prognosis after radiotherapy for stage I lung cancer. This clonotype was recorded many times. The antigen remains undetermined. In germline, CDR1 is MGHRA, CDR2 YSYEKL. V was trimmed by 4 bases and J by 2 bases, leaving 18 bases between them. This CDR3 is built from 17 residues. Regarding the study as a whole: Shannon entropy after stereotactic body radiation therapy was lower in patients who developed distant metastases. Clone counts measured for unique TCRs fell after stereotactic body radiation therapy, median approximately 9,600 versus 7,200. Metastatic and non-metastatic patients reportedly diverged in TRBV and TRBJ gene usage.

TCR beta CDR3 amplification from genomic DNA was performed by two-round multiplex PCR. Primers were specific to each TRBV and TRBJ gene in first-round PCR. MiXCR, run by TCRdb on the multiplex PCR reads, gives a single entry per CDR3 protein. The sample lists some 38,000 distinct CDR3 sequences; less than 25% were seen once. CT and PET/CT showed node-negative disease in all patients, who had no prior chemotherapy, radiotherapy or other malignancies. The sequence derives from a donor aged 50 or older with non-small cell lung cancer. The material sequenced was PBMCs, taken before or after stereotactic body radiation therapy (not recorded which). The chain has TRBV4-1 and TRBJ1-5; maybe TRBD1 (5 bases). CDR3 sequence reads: CASSPTSGTAGNQPQHF. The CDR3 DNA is TGCGCCAGCAGCCCGACCTCTGGGACCGCAGGCAATCAGCCCCAGCATTTT.